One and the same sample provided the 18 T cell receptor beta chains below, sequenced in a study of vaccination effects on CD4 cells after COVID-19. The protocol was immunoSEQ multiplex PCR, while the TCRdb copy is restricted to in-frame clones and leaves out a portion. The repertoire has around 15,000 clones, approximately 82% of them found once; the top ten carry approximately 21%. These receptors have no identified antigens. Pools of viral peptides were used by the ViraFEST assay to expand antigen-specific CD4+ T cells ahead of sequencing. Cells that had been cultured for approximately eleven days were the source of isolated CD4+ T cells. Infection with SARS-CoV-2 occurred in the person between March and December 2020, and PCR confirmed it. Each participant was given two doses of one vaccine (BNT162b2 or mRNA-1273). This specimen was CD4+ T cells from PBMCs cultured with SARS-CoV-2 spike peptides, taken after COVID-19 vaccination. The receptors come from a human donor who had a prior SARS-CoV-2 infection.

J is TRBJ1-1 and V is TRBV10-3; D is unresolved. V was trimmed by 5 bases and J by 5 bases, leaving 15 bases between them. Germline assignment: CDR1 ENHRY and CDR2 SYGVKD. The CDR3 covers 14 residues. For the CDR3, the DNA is TGTGCCATCAGTTTGGCCCTCTGGAGGACTGAAGCTTTCTTT. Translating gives CAISLALWRTEAFF.

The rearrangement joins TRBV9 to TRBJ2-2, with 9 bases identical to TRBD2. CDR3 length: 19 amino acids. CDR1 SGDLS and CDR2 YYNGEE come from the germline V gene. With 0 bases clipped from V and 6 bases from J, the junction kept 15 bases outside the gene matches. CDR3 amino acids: CASSVEGTVAGGLSGELFF. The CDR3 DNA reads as TGTGCCAGCAGCGTAGAGGGGACCGTTGCGGGGGGGCTGTCCGGGGAGCTGTTTTTT.

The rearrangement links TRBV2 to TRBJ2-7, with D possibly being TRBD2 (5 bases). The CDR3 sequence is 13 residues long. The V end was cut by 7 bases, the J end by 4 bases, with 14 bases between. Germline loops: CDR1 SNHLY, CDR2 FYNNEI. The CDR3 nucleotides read TGTGCCAGCATAGAGGGAGACGGATACGAGCAGTACTTC. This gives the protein CASIEGDGYEQYF.

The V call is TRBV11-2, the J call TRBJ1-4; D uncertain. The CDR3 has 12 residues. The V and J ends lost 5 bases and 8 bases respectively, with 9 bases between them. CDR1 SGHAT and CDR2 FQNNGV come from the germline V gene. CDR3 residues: CASSPRGEKLFF. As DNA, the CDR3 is TGTGCCAGCAGCCCCCGTGGGGAAAAACTGTTTTTT. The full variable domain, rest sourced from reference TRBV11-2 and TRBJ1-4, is EAGVAQSPRYKIIEKRQSVAFWCNPISGHATLYWYQQILGQGPKLLIQFQNNGVVDDSQLPKDRFSAERLKGVDSTLKIQPAKLEDSAVYLCASSPRGEKLFFGSGTQLSVL.

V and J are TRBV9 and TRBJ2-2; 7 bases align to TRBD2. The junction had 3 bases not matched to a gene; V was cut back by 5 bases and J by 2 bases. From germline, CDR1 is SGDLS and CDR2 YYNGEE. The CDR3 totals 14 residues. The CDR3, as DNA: TGTGCCAGCAGGCTAGCGGTCAACACCGGGGAGCTGTTTTTT. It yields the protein CASRLAVNTGELFF.

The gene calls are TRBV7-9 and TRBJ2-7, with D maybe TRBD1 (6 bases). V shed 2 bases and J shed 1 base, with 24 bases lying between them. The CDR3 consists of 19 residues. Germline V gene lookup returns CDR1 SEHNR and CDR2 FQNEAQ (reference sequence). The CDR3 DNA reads TGTGCCAGCAGCTTAATAACGGGACAAATGGGATTCCTTTCCTACGAGCAGTACTTC. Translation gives CASSLITGQMGFLSYEQYF.

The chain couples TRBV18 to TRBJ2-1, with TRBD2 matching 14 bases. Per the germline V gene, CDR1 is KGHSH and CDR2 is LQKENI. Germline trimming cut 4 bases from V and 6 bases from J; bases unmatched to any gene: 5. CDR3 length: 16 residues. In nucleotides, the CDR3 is TGTGCCAGCTCACTTTCGACTAGCGGGGGGGCCAATGAGCAGTTCTTC. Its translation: CASSLSTSGGANEQFF.

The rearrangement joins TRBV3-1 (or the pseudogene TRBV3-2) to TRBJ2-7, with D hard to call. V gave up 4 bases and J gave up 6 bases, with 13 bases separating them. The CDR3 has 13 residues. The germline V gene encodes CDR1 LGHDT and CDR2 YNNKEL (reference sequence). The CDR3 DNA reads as TGTGCCAGCAGCCGCCTAGGGAATTCCGAGCAGTACTTC. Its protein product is CASSRLGNSEQYF.

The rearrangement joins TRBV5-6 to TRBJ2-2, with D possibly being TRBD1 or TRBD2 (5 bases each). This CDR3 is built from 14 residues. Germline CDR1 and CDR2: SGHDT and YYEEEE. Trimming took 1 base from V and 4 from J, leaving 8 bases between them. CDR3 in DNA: TGTGCCAGCAGCTTGTTGGGACCCACCGGGGAGCTGTTTTTT. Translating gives CASSLLGPTGELFF. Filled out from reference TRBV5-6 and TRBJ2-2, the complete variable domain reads DAGVTQSPTHLIKTRGQQVTLRCSPKSGHDTVSWYQQALGQGPQFIFQYYEEEERQRGNFPDRFSGHQFPNYSSELNVNALLLGDSALYLCASSLLGPTGELFFGEGSRLTVL.

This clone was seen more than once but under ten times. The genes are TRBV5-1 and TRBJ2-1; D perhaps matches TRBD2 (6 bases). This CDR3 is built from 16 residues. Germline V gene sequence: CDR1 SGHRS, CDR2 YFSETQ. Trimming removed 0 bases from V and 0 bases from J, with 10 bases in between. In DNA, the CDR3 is TGCGCCAGCAGCTTGGAGGCGGGGAGCTCCTACAATGAGCAGTTCTTC. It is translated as CASSLEAGSSYNEQFF.

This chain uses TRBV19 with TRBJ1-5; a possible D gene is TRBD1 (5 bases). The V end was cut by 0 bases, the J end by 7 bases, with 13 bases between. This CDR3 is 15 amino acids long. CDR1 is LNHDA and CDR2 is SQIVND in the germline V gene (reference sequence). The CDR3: CASSIDLSGRQPQHF. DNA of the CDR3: TGTGCCAGTAGTATAGATTTATCAGGGAGGCAGCCCCAGCATTTT.

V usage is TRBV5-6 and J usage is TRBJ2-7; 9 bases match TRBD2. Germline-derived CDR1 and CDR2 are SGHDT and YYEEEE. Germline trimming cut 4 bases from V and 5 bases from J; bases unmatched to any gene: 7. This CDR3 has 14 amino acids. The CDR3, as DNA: TGTGCCAGCAGCCTAGAGCGGGAGGTCGACGAGCAGTACTTC. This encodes CASSLEREVDEQYF.

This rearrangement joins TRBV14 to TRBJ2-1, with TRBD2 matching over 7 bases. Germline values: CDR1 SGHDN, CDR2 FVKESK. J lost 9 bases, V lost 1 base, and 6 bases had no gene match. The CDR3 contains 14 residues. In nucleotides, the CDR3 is TGTGCCAGCAGCCAAGGTACTAGCGAGAGTGAGCAGTTCTTC. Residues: CASSQGTSESEQFF.

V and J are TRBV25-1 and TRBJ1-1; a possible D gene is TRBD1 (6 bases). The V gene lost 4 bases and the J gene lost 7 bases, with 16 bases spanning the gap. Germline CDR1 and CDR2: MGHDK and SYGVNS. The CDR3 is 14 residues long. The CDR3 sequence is CASSGGGGGSEAFF. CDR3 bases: TGTGCCAGCAGTGGAGGAGGGGGGGGCAGTGAAGCTTTCTTT.

The CDR3 here is CASSFLRGHGTDTQYF. The CDR3, as DNA: TGTGCCAGCAGCTTTCTCAGGGGGCATGGCACAGATACGCAGTATTTT. The rearrangement uses TRBV7-2 and TRBJ2-3; 8 nucleotides line up with TRBD1. V gave up 3 bases and J gave up 1 base; unmatched junction bases: 6. From germline, CDR1 is SGHTA and CDR2 FQGNSA. This CDR3 has 16 amino acids.

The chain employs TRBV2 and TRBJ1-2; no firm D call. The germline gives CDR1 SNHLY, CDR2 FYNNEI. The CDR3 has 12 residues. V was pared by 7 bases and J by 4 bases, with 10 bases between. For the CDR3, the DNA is TGTGCCAGCACCCCAAAGCGCTATGGCTACACCTTC. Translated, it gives CASTPKRYGYTF.

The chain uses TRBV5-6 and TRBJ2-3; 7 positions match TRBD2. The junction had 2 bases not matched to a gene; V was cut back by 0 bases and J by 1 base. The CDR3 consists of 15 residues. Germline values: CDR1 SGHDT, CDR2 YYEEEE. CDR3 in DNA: TGTGCCAGCAGCTTGGATGCGGGGGGCACAGATACGCAGTATTTT. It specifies CASSLDAGGTDTQYF.

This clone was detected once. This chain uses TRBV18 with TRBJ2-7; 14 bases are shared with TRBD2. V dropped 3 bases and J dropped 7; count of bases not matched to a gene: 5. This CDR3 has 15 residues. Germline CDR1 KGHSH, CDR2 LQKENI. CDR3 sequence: CASSPGLAGAGEQYF. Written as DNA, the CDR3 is TGTGCCAGCTCACCGGGACTAGCGGGGGCGGGGGAGCAGTACTTC.